This is a list of T cell receptor beta chains from one sample in a study of cytomegalovirus exposure and HLA in healthy donors. The table came from immunoSEQ multiplex PCR; TCRdb's copy has only in-frame clones and leaves some out. The data show 100,000 or so clones, about four fifths seen once. The sequenced sample consisted of PBMCs. The receptor source for this set is a man under 40 in good health and CMV-seronegative. The CDR3 runs from the conserved cysteine through the conserved F or W. D genes are given only for firm matches. A clone size is listed for some rows: how often the clone was seen (once, few, many), or a class if it is expanded.

d_gene: NA
abundance: NA
v_gene: TRBV15
j_gene: TRBJ1-5
CDR3aa: CATSRPAEPQHF
CDR3nt: TGTGCCACCAGCAGACCTGCGGAGCCCCAGCATTTT

d_gene: NA
abundance: NA
v_gene: TRBV4-1
j_gene: TRBJ2-1
CDR3aa: CASSQVGLDEQFF
CDR3nt: TGCGCCAGCAGCCAGGTGGGCCTTGATGAGCAGTTCTTC

d_gene: TRBD2
abundance: NA
v_gene: TRBV2
j_gene: TRBJ2-1
CDR3aa: CASCSSGVYNEQFF
CDR3nt: TGTGCCAGCTGCTCTAGCGGGGTGTACAATGAGCAGTTCTTC

d_gene: TRBD1
abundance: NA
v_gene: TRBV27
j_gene: TRBJ1-2
CDR3aa: CASSLGGGPTGGYTF
CDR3nt: TGTGCCAGCAGTTTAGGAGGGGGCCCAACGGGTGGCTACACCTTC

d_gene: TRBD1
abundance: NA
v_gene: TRBV7-3
j_gene: TRBJ1-1
CDR3aa: CASSRGQGRAEAFF
CDR3nt: TGTGCCAGCAGCAGGGGACAGGGGAGGGCTGAAGCTTTCTTT

d_gene: NA
abundance: NA
v_gene: TRBV6-5
j_gene: TRBJ1-1
CDR3aa: CASSQRGNTEAFF
CDR3nt: TGTGCCAGCAGTCAAAGGGGTAACACTGAAGCTTTCTTT

d_gene: NA
abundance: NA
v_gene: TRBV7-6
j_gene: TRBJ2-3
CDR3aa: CASSLSQGSTDTQYF
CDR3nt: TGTGCCAGCAGCTTATCGCAGGGGTCCACAGATACGCAGTATTTT

d_gene: TRBD2
abundance: few
v_gene: TRBV4-1
j_gene: TRBJ2-1
CDR3aa: CASSQGLAVEQFF
CDR3nt: TGCGCCAGCAGCCAGGGACTAGCAGTTGAGCAGTTCTTC

d_gene: TRBD1
abundance: NA
v_gene: TRBV10-3
j_gene: TRBJ2-7
CDR3aa: CAIRRAQGLVDEQYF
CDR3nt: TGTGCCATCCGAAGGGCACAGGGGCTGGTGGACGAGCAGTACTTC

d_gene: NA
abundance: NA
v_gene: TRBV7-9
j_gene: TRBJ2-7
CDR3aa: CASSPFGGPNEQYF
CDR3nt: TGTGCCAGCAGCCCCTTCGGGGGGCCGAACGAGCAGTACTTC

d_gene: NA
abundance: NA
v_gene: TRBV9
j_gene: TRBJ2-1
CDR3aa: CASNHGAHYNEQFF
CDR3nt: TGTGCCAGCAACCACGGAGCACATTACAATGAGCAGTTCTTC

d_gene: NA
abundance: NA
v_gene: TRBV2
j_gene: TRBJ1-5
CDR3aa: CASSETADQPQHF
CDR3nt: TGTGCCAGCAGTGAAACAGCTGATCAGCCCCAGCATTTT

d_gene: TRBD1
abundance: NA
v_gene: TRBV5-1
j_gene: TRBJ2-5
CDR3aa: CASSLTGTGEETQYF
CDR3nt: TGCGCCAGCAGCCTAACCGGGACAGGGGAAGAGACCCAGTACTTC

d_gene: NA
abundance: NA
v_gene: TRBV5-4
j_gene: TRBJ1-1
CDR3aa: CASSPTAGPEAFF
CDR3nt: TGTGCCAGCAGCCCGACGGCGGGGCCTGAAGCTTTCTTT

d_gene: TRBD1
abundance: NA
v_gene: TRBV27
j_gene: TRBJ2-4
CDR3aa: CASSSNQGAAKNIQYF
CDR3nt: TGTGCCAGCAGTTCCAATCAGGGGGCAGCCAAAAACATTCAGTACTTC

d_gene: NA
abundance: NA
v_gene: TRBV5-1
j_gene: TRBJ1-1
CDR3aa: CASSLASGVTEAFF
CDR3nt: TGCGCCAGCAGCTTGGCCTCAGGGGTGACTGAAGCTTTCTTT

d_gene: NA
abundance: NA
v_gene: TRBV12-5
j_gene: TRBJ1-3
CDR3aa: CASGLVRFVSSGNTIYF
CDR3nt: TGTGCTAGTGGTTTGGTACGGTTCGTAAGCTCTGGAAACACCATATATTTT

d_gene: NA
abundance: NA
v_gene: TRBV7-2
j_gene: TRBJ2-7
CDR3aa: CASSRGRPYEQYF
CDR3nt: TGTGCCAGCAGCCGAGGGAGGCCTTACGAGCAGTACTTC

d_gene: NA
abundance: NA
v_gene: TRBV28
j_gene: TRBJ2-7
CDR3aa: CASSPPDSRSYEQYF
CDR3nt: TGTGCCAGCAGTCCGCCCGACAGCCGCTCCTACGAGCAGTACTTC

d_gene: NA
abundance: NA
v_gene: TRBV6-1
j_gene: TRBJ2-3
CDR3aa: CASSDSGPDTQYF
CDR3nt: TGTGCCAGCAGTGATTCAGGGCCAGATACGCAGTATTTT

d_gene: NA
abundance: NA
v_gene: TRBV30
j_gene: TRBJ1-6
CDR3aa: CAWTTGFNSPLHF
CDR3nt: TGTGCCTGGACAACAGGGTTTAATTCACCCCTCCACTTT

d_gene: TRBD2
abundance: NA
v_gene: TRBV10-2
j_gene: TRBJ2-3
CDR3aa: CASSESFGSGSTDTQYF
CDR3nt: TGCGCCAGCAGTGAGTCGTTCGGTAGCGGGAGCACAGATACGCAGTATTTT

d_gene: TRBD2
abundance: NA
v_gene: TRBV25-1
j_gene: TRBJ2-1
CDR3aa: CASSPAASGGAWDEQFF
CDR3nt: TGTGCCAGCAGTCCAGCTGCTAGCGGGGGGGCCTGGGATGAGCAGTTCTTC

d_gene: NA
abundance: few
v_gene: TRBV27
j_gene: TRBJ2-1
CDR3aa: CASRPRGGAASSRPNEQFF
CDR3nt: TGTGCCAGCAGACCCAGAGGGGGGGCGGCTTCTAGCAGGCCCAATGAGCAGTTCTTC

d_gene: NA
abundance: NA
v_gene: TRBV5-1
j_gene: TRBJ2-7
CDR3aa: CASSLVAPYEQYF
CDR3nt: TGCGCCAGCAGCTTGGTAGCACCCTACGAGCAGTACTTC

d_gene: TRBD1
abundance: NA
v_gene: TRBV7-9
j_gene: TRBJ1-1
CDR3aa: CASSPDRGNTEAFF
CDR3nt: TGTGCCAGCAGCCCGGACAGGGGTAACACTGAAGCTTTCTTT

d_gene: NA
abundance: NA
v_gene: TRBV4-1
j_gene: TRBJ2-5
CDR3aa: CASSQDGGGTEETQYF
CDR3nt: TGCGCCAGCAGCCAAGATGGAGGAGGGACAGAAGAGACCCAGTACTTC

d_gene: TRBD1
abundance: few
v_gene: TRBV19
j_gene: TRBJ1-1
CDR3aa: CASSIGTVPRAFF
CDR3nt: TGTGCCAGTAGTATTGGGACAGTTCCGCGGGCTTTCTTT

d_gene: NA
abundance: NA
v_gene: TRBV9
j_gene: TRBJ1-2
CDR3aa: CASSAGPRGGYTF
CDR3nt: TGTGCCAGCAGCGCCGGGCCACGGGGTGGCTACACCTTC

d_gene: TRBD1
abundance: few
v_gene: TRBV30
j_gene: TRBJ1-5
CDR3aa: CAWSIDRVNSARHF
CDR3nt: TGTGCCTGGAGTATAGACAGGGTAAACTCGGCGAGGCATTTT

d_gene: NA
abundance: NA
v_gene: TRBV7-2
j_gene: TRBJ2-3
CDR3aa: CASSTDFTDTQYF
CDR3nt: TGTGCCAGCAGCACGGACTTCACAGATACGCAGTATTTT

d_gene: NA
abundance: once
v_gene: TRBV7-9
j_gene: TRBJ1-1
CDR3aa: CASSLGATEAFF
CDR3nt: TGTGCCAGCAGCTTAGGGGCTACTGAAGCTTTCTTT

d_gene: TRBD1
abundance: NA
v_gene: TRBV28
j_gene: TRBJ2-7
CDR3aa: CASSKTGPIDEQYF
CDR3nt: TGTGCCAGCAGTAAGACAGGGCCAATTGACGAGCAGTACTTC

d_gene: NA
abundance: once
v_gene: TRBV6-5
j_gene: TRBJ1-1
CDR3aa: CASSTSWTANTEAFF
CDR3nt: TGTGCCAGCAGTACCTCTTGGACAGCGAACACTGAAGCTTTCTTT

d_gene: NA
abundance: NA
v_gene: TRBV9
j_gene: TRBJ1-4
CDR3aa: CASSGRETNEKLFF
CDR3nt: TGTGCCAGCAGCGGCAGGGAAACTAATGAAAAACTGTTTTTT

d_gene: NA
abundance: NA
v_gene: TRBV6-6
j_gene: TRBJ1-1
CDR3aa: CASSSGTLSNTEAFF
CDR3nt: TGTGCCAGCAGTTCCGGGACACTATCGAACACTGAAGCTTTCTTT

d_gene: NA
abundance: NA
v_gene: TRBV10-3
j_gene: TRBJ2-7
CDR3aa: CAIRRRISYEQYF
CDR3nt: TGTGCCATCAGAAGGAGGATCTCCTACGAGCAGTACTTC

d_gene: TRBD1
abundance: once
v_gene: TRBV11-3
j_gene: TRBJ1-1
CDR3aa: CASSQDRADTEAFF
CDR3nt: TGTGCCAGCAGCCAGGACAGGGCAGACACTGAAGCTTTCTTT

d_gene: NA
abundance: NA
v_gene: TRBV4-1
j_gene: TRBJ1-2
CDR3aa: CASSQLGQKVYGYTF
CDR3nt: TGCGCCAGCAGCCAGCTTGGACAGAAAGTTTATGGCTACACCTTC

d_gene: NA
abundance: NA
v_gene: TRBV6-6
j_gene: TRBJ2-5
CDR3aa: CASSWGGEETQYF
CDR3nt: TGTGCCAGCAGCTGGGGGGGCGAGGAGACCCAGTACTTC

d_gene: TRBD1
abundance: NA
v_gene: TRBV10-3
j_gene: TRBJ1-2
CDR3aa: CAINLGTVGYTF
CDR3nt: TGTGCCATCAACTTAGGGACAGTAGGCTACACCTTC

d_gene: NA
abundance: NA
v_gene: TRBV5-4
j_gene: TRBJ2-3
CDR3aa: CASSLQGTSTDTQYF
CDR3nt: TGTGCCAGCAGCTTGCAGGGAACTAGCACAGATACGCAGTATTTT

d_gene: TRBD1
abundance: NA
v_gene: TRBV6-5
j_gene: TRBJ1-5
CDR3aa: CASRITERDSRAQHF
CDR3nt: TGTGCCAGCAGAATAACCGAAAGGGACAGCAGAGCCCAGCATTTT

d_gene: TRBD1
abundance: NA
v_gene: TRBV6-1
j_gene: TRBJ2-5
CDR3aa: CASSVNRGHQETQYF
CDR3nt: TGTGCCAGCAGTGTTAACAGGGGACACCAAGAGACCCAGTACTTC

d_gene: TRBD1
abundance: NA
v_gene: TRBV5-1
j_gene: TRBJ2-1
CDR3aa: CASSSGQGNYNEQFF
CDR3nt: TGCGCCAGCAGCTCTGGACAGGGAAACTACAATGAGCAGTTCTTC

d_gene: NA
abundance: NA
v_gene: TRBV18
j_gene: TRBJ2-3
CDR3aa: CASSPETATDTQYF
CDR3nt: TGTGCCAGCTCACCGGAGACAGCCACAGATACGCAGTATTTT

d_gene: TRBD1
abundance: NA
v_gene: TRBV5-1
j_gene: TRBJ2-7
CDR3aa: CASSGGGTGYEQYF
CDR3nt: TGCGCCAGCAGCGGCGGAGGGACAGGGTACGAGCAGTACTTC

d_gene: TRBD1
abundance: NA
v_gene: TRBV27
j_gene: TRBJ1-2
CDR3aa: CASTDRVGYGYTF
CDR3nt: TGTGCCAGCACGGACAGGGTAGGCTATGGCTACACCTTC

d_gene: NA
abundance: NA
v_gene: TRBV11-3
j_gene: TRBJ1-1
CDR3aa: CASSFTVNTEAFF
CDR3nt: TGTGCCAGCAGCTTTACAGTGAACACTGAAGCTTTCTTT

d_gene: NA
abundance: once
v_gene: TRBV27
j_gene: TRBJ1-5
CDR3aa: CASRARTSENYSNQPQHF
CDR3nt: TGTGCCAGCAGAGCGCGCACAAGCGAGAACTATAGCAATCAGCCCCAGCATTTT

d_gene: NA
abundance: NA
v_gene: TRBV5-4
j_gene: TRBJ1-1
CDR3aa: CATGRGGTEAFF
CDR3nt: TGTGCCACAGGGCGGGGGGGGACTGAAGCTTTCTTT

d_gene: TRBD2
abundance: few
v_gene: TRBV5-6
j_gene: TRBJ2-7
CDR3aa: CASSFPRLAGYEPYEQYF
CDR3nt: TGTGCCAGCAGCTTTCCTAGGCTAGCGGGGTATGAGCCCTACGAGCAGTACTTC

d_gene: TRBD2
abundance: once
v_gene: TRBV27
j_gene: TRBJ2-1
CDR3aa: CASRSRGGASYNEQFF
CDR3nt: TGTGCCAGCAGAAGCCGCGGGGGGGCCTCCTACAATGAGCAGTTCTTC

d_gene: TRBD1
abundance: NA
v_gene: TRBV6-6
j_gene: TRBJ2-7
CDR3aa: CASTRGTGGHVYEQYF
CDR3nt: TGTGCCAGCACCCGGGGGACAGGGGGCCACGTATACGAGCAGTACTTC

d_gene: NA
abundance: once
v_gene: TRBV28
j_gene: TRBJ1-2
CDR3aa: CASSETPDFYGYTF
CDR3nt: TGTGCCAGCAGTGAGACACCGGATTTCTATGGCTACACCTTC

d_gene: NA
abundance: NA
v_gene: TRBV7-3
j_gene: TRBJ2-1
CDR3aa: CASSLGAINEQFF
CDR3nt: TGTGCCAGCAGCTTAGGGGCGATTAATGAGCAGTTCTTC

d_gene: NA
abundance: once
v_gene: TRBV30
j_gene: TRBJ2-7
CDR3aa: CAWTEGSEQYF
CDR3nt: TGTGCCTGGACGGAGGGGAGCGAGCAGTACTTC

d_gene: TRBD1
abundance: NA
v_gene: TRBV5-4
j_gene: TRBJ2-3
CDR3aa: CASSLGGGQGGDTQYF
CDR3nt: TGTGCCAGCAGCTTGGGGGGGGGACAGGGAGGAGATACGCAGTATTTT